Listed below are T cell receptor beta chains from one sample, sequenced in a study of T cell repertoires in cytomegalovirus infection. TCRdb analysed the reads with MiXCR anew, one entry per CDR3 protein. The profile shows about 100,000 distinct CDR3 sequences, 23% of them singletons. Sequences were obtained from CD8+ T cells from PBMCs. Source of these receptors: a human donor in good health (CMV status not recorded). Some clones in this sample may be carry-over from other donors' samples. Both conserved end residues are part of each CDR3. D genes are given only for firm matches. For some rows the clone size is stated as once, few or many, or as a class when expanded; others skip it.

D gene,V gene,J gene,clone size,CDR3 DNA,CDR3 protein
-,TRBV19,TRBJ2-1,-,TGTGCCAGTAGTATACCCGGACAGACTGAGCAGTTCTTC,CASSIPGQTEQFF
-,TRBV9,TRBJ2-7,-,TGTGCCAGCAGCGTAGCTGAAGGGACCGCCTACGAGCAGTACTTC,CASSVAEGTAYEQYF
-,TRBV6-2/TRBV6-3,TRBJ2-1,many,TGTGCCAGCAGCCCGGGGGTCGTTGAGCAGTTCTTC,CASSPGVVEQFF
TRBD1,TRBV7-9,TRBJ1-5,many,TGTGCCAGCAGCTTATCGACAGGGCGCAATCAGCCCCAGCATTTT,CASSLSTGRNQPQHF
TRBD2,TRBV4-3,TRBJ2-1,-,TGCGCCAGCAGCCAAGGACTAGCGGACGACAATGAGCAGTTCTTC,CASSQGLADDNEQFF
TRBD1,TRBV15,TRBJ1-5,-,TGTGCCACCAGCAGCGACAGGGGGCGATTTCAGCCCCAGCATTTT,CATSSDRGRFQPQHF
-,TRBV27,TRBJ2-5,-,TGTGCCAGCAGGTCTCCCCCTGGAGGTGGAGAGACCCAGTACTTC,CASRSPPGGGETQYF
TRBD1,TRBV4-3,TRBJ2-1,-,TGCGCCAGCAGCCAAGATCGAGGGGGCCAGAATGAGCAGTTCTTC,CASSQDRGGQNEQFF
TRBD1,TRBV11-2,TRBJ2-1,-,TGTGCCAGCAGCTTAGAGGGACAGGGTTTTGGGGGGAATGAGCAGTTCTTC,CASSLEGQGFGGNEQFF
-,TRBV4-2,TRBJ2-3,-,TGTGCCAGCAGCCAAGAAAGGGGGGAGAGCACAGATACGCAGTATTTT,CASSQERGESTDTQYF
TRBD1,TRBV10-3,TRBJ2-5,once,TGTGCCATCAGTGGTGGGACAGGGGACCAAGAGACCCAGCACTTC,CAISGGTGDQETQHF
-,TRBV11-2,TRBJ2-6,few,TGTGCCAGCAGCTTAAGCCAGTTTGCGGCCAACGTCCTGACTTTC,CASSLSQFAANVLTF
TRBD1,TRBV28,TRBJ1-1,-,TGTGCCAGCAGGTCCGGACAGGGGCTTCCTGAAGCTTTCTTT,CASRSGQGLPEAFF
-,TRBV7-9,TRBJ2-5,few,TGTGCCAGCAGCCTAAGCCAGACGGGCGAGACCCAGTACTTC,CASSLSQTGETQYF
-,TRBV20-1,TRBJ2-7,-,TGCAGTGCTAGAGATCAGGAGGGGGCCTACGAGCAGTACTTC,CSARDQEGAYEQYF
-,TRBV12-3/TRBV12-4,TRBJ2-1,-,TGTGCCAGCAGTTTATTCGGGGGCCCTTCTCCCTACAATGAGCAGTTCTTC,CASSLFGGPSPYNEQFF
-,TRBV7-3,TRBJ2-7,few,TGTGCCAGCAGCTTAACCGGGGGTACCGCCTACGAGCAGTACTTC,CASSLTGGTAYEQYF
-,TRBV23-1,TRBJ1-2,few,TGCGCCAGCAGTCAATCGGCAGGGATGCATGGCTACACCTTC,CASSQSAGMHGYTF
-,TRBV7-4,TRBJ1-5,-,TGTGCCAGCAGCCCACCCCTCGGAGAGGGCAATCAGCCCCAGCATTTT,CASSPPLGEGNQPQHF
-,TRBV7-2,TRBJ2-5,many,TGTGCCATCGAGAGAAACTCAGGGGAAGAGACCCAGTACTTC,CAIERNSGEETQYF
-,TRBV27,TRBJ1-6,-,TGTGCCAGCAGTGTTGTGGTCGCAAATAATTCACCCCTCCACTTT,CASSVVVANNSPLHF
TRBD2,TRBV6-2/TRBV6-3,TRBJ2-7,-,TGTGCCAGCAGCTCCCCGGGACTAGCTGGGACCGAGCAGTACTTC,CASSSPGLAGTEQYF